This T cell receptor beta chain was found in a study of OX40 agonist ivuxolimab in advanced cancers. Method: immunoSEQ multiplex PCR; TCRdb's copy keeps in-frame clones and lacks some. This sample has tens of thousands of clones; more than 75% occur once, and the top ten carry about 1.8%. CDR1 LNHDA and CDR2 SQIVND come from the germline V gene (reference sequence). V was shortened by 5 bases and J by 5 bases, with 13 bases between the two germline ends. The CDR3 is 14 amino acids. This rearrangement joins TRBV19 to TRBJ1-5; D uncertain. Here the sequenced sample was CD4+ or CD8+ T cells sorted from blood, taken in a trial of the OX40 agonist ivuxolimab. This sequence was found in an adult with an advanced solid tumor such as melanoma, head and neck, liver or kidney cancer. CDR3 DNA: TGTGCCAGTAGTTTGGGGTATTCGGATCAGCCCCAGCATTTT. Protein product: CASSLGYSDQPQHF.